This TCR beta chain is drawn from a study of CD8 T cells in Susac syndrome. This CDR3 is built from 14 residues. V lost 4 bases to trimming and J lost 3 bases, with 11 bases between them. Germline loops: CDR1 SGHNT, CDR2 YYREEE (reference sequence). RNA totalling about 0.5 to 1 ug underwent reverse transcription with random hexamers. One entry per CDR3 protein, called by TCRdb with MiXCR from the immunoSEQ multiplex PCR reads. The sample holds roughly 120,000 distinct CDR3 sequences, about 95% seen once. Specimen: CD4+ T cells from PBMCs. The source of this sequence is a human donor with multiple sclerosis. The chain links TRBV5-4 to TRBJ2-1; D is possibly TRBD2 (6 bases). The chain's CDR3 is CASSTGGLYNEQFF. CDR3 DNA sequence: TGTGCCAGCAGCACCGGGGGTCTCTACAATGAGCAGTTCTTC. Full variable domain (rest looked up from reference TRBV5-4 and TRBJ2-1): ETGVTQSPTHLIKTRGQQVTLRCSSQSGHNTVSWYQQALGQGPQFIFQYYREEENGRGNFPPRFSGLQFPNYSSELNVNALELDDSALYLCASSTGGLYNEQFFGPGTRLTVL.